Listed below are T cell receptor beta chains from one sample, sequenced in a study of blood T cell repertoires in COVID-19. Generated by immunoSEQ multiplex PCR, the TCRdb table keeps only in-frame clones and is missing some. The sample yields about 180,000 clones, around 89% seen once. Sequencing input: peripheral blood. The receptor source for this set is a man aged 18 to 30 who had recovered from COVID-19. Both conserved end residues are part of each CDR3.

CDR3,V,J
CAISEPGTENIQYF,TRBV10-3,TRBJ2-4
CASSQVPGGVGQPQHF,TRBV4-3,TRBJ1-5
CASSLEAGLAYNNEQFF,TRBV5-6,TRBJ2-1
CASSFTGIQETQYF,TRBV9,TRBJ2-5
CASSTYRRLTSGSSYEQYF,TRBV21-1,TRBJ2-7
CASSSGEDYGYTF,TRBV19,TRBJ1-2
CASSSRGVRGTEAFF,TRBV5-1,TRBJ1-1
CASSSGTPYEQYF,TRBV9,TRBJ2-7
CASSESLQGVGEQYF,TRBV25-1,TRBJ2-7
CASSQGRRATDTQYF,TRBV7-2,TRBJ2-3
CASSPGTWDSPLHF,TRBV6-5,TRBJ1-6
CSASGTSGRLEETQYF,TRBV20-1,TRBJ2-5
CASRENGNTEAFF,TRBV2,TRBJ1-1
CASSTEGTQTGELFF,TRBV5-5,TRBJ2-2
CASSARDRGYEQYF,TRBV13,TRBJ2-7
CASSQAPTGHHHSGANVLTF,TRBV3-1/TRBV3-2,TRBJ2-6
CASSLSDWSNIQYF,TRBV14,TRBJ2-4